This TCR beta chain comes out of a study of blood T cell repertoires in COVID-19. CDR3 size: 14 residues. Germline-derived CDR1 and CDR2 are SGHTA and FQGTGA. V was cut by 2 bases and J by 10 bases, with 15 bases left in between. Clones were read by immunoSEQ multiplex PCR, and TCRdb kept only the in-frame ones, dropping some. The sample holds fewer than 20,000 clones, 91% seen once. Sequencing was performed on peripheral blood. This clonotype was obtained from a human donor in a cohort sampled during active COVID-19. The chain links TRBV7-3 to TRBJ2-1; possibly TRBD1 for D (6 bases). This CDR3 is CASSLGGQGVEQFF. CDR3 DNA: TGTGCCAGCAGCTTAGGGGGACAAGGGGTCGAGCAGTTCTTC.